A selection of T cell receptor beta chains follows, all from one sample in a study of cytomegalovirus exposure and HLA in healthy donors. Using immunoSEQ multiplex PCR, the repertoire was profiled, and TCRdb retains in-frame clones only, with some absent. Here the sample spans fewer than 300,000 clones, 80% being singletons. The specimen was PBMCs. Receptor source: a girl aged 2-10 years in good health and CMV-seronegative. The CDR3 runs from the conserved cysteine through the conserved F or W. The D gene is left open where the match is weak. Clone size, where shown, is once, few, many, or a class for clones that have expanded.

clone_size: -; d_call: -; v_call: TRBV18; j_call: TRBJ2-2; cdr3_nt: TGTGCCAGCTCACCAAGTGAGGGCGGGACAGCGAACACCGGGGAGCTGTTTTTT; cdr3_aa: CASSPSEGGTANTGELFF
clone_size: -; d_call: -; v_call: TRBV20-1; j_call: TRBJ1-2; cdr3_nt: TGCAGTCCAGGGGCTGGCTACACCTTC; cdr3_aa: CSPGAGYTF
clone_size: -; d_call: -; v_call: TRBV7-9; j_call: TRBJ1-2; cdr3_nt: TGTGCCAGCAGCTCCTCGGGTCTGAATGGCTACACCTTC; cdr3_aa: CASSSSGLNGYTF
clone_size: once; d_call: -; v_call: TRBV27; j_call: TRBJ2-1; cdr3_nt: TGTGCCAGCAGTTTCGGGGACTCCACCAATGAGCAGTTCTTC; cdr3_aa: CASSFGDSTNEQFF
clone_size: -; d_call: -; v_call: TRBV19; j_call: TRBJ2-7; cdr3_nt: TGTGCCAGTAGTATTAGCAGCAACCGGGACACTCACTACGAGCAGTACTTC; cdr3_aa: CASSISSNRDTHYEQYF
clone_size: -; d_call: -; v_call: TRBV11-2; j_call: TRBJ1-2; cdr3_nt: TGTGCCAGCACCCCGGGGGACCGAGGACTCTATGGCTACACCTTC; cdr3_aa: CASTPGDRGLYGYTF
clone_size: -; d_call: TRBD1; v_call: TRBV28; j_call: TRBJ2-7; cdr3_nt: TGTGCCAGCAGTAAACCGGGACAGGGAGCCTACGAGCAGTACTTC; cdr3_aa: CASSKPGQGAYEQYF
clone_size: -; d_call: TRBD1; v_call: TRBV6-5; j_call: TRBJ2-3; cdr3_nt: TGTGCCAGCAGTTACAGGACAGGGGTCTTAGATACGCAGTATTTT; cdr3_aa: CASSYRTGVLDTQYF
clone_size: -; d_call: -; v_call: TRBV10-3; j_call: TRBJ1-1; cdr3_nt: TGTGCCATCAGTGAGGGGCGGGGGAACACTGAAGCTTTCTTT; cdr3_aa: CAISEGRGNTEAFF
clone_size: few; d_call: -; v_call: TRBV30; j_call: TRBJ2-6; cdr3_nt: TGTGCCTGGAGCGGCAGGTCTGGGGCCAACGTCCTGACTTTC; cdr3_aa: CAWSGRSGANVLTF
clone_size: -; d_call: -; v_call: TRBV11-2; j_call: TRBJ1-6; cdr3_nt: TGTGCCAGCAGCCCCGATGAGGCGGGATATAATTCACCCCTCCACTTT; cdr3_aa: CASSPDEAGYNSPLHF
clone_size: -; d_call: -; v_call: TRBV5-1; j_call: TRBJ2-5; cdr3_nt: TGCGCCAGCAGCTTGGGGCGCGGGTCCCAAGAGACCCAGTACTTC; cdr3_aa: CASSLGRGSQETQYF
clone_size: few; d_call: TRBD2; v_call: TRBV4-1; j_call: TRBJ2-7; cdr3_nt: TGCGCCAGCAGCAAATTACTAGCGGGAGCTGTCGAGCAGTACTTC; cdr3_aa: CASSKLLAGAVEQYF
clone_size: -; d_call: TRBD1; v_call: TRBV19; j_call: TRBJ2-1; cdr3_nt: TGTGCCAGTAGTATAGCGGGACAGGGTAGCTCCTACAATGAGCAGTTCTTC; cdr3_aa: CASSIAGQGSSYNEQFF
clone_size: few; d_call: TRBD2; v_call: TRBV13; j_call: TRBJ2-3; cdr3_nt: TGTGCCAGCAGCTCCAGACCTACTAGCGGGGCACGAAGCACAGATACGCAGTATTTT; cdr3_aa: CASSSRPTSGARSTDTQYF
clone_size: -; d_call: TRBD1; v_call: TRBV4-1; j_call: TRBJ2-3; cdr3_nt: TGCGCCAGCAGCCAAGATGGGGGACAGGGGGGACTTGGGGGCACAGATACGCAGTATTTT; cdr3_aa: CASSQDGGQGGLGGTDTQYF
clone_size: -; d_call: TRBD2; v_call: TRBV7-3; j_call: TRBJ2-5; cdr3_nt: TGTGCCAGCAGCTTAATCGGGGAGGGCGAGACCCAGTACTTC; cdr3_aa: CASSLIGEGETQYF
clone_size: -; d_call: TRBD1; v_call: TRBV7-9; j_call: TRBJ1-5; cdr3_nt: TGTGCCAGCAGCTTCTCAGGACAGGGCGGCAATCAGCCCCAGCATTTT; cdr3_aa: CASSFSGQGGNQPQHF
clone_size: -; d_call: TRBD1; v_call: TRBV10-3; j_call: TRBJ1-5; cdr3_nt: TGTGCCATCAGGCCGAGACAGGGGGTTCCGTCCCAGCATTTT; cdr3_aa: CAIRPRQGVPSQHF
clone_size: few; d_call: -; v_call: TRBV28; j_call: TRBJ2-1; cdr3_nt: TGTGCCAGCAGTTTATCACCCGGGAGAGAGCAGTTCTTC; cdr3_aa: CASSLSPGREQFF
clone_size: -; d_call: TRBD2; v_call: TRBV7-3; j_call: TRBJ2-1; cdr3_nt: TGTGCCAGCAGCTTAAAGTCGAACCCCGGGACTAGCGGGAGCAATGAGCAGTTCTTC; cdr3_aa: CASSLKSNPGTSGSNEQFF
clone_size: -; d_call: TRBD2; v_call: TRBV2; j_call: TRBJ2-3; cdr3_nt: TGTGCCAGCAGTGAAAGGGCGGGAGGTATAGATACGCAGTATTTT; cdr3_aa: CASSERAGGIDTQYF
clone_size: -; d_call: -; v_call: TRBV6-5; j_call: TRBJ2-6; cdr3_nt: TGTGCCAGCAGTTCGGTGGGGGCCAACGTCCTGACTTTC; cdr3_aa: CASSSVGANVLTF
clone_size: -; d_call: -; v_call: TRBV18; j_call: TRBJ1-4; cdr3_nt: TGTGCCAGCTCACCACGGGGCGGCTTAGCTAATGAAAAACTGTTTTTT; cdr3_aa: CASSPRGGLANEKLFF
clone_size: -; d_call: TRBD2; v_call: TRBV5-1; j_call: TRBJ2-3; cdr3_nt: TGCGCCAGCAGCTTGGAGAGCGGGGGTCGATACACAGATACGCAGTATTTT; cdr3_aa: CASSLESGGRYTDTQYF
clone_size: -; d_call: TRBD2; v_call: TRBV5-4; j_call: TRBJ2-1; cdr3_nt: TGTGCCAGCAGCTTAGATTTGGCGGGGGGGCCGGATTCTGAGCAGTTCTTC; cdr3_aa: CASSLDLAGGPDSEQFF
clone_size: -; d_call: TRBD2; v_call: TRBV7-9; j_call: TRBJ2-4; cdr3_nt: TGTGCCAGCAGTGCCCAGACCCAGCGGGGGCCCAGAAAAAACATTCAGTACTTC; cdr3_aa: CASSAQTQRGPRKNIQYF
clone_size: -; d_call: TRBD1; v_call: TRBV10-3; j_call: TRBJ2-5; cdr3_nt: TGTGCCATCAGGCAACAGGGGGGACAAGAGACCCAGTACTTC; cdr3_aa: CAIRQQGGQETQYF
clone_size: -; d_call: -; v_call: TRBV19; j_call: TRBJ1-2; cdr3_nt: TGTGCCAGTAGTCTTTCAGGGTATGGCTACACCTTC; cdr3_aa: CASSLSGYGYTF
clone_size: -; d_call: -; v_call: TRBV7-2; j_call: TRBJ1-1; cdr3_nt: TGTGCCAGCAGCTCGGACAGCCTAATGGGGGCTTTCTTT; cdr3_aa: CASSSDSLMGAFF
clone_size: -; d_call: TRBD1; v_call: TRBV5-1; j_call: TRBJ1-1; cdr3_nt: TGCGCCAGCAGCTTAATTAGAGAGGGGGCCTTACCTGATACCGGGGACACTGAAGCTTTCTTT; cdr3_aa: CASSLIREGALPDTGDTEAFF
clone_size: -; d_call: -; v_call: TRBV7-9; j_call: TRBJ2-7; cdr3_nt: TGTGCCAGCAGCTTCTCAGGAACCTCCTACGAGCAGTACTTC; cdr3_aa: CASSFSGTSYEQYF
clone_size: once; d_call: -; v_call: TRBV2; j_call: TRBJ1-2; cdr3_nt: TGTGCCAGCAGGTCAGGGCCGACGTCGATGGGCTACACCTTC; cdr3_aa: CASRSGPTSMGYTF
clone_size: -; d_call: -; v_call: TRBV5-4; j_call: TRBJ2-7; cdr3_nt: TGTGCCAGCAGCAGGGGCGAAGACTACGAGCAGTACTTC; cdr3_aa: CASSRGEDYEQYF
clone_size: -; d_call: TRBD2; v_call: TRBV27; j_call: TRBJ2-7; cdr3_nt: TGTGCCAGCTCTAGCGGGAGCAGAGAGCAGTACTTC; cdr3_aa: CASSSGSREQYF
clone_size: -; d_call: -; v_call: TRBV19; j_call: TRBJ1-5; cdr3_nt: TGTGCCAGTAGACTAGATTGGAGGAATCAGCCCCAGCATTTT; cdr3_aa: CASRLDWRNQPQHF
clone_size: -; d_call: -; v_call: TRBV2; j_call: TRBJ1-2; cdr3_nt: TGTGCCAGCAGGGGGATTGGGGGGGGCGCCGGACGGTACTTC; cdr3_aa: CASRGIGGGAGRYF
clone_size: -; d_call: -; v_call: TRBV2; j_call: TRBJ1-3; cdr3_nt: TGTGCCAGCAAGCACAGGGCAATATGGGGAAACACCATATATTTT; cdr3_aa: CASKHRAIWGNTIYF
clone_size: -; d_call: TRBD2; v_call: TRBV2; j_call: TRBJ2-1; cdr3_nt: TGTGCCAGCAGTGAACGCGGGGGGCCTGCCAATGAGCAGTTCTTC; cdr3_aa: CASSERGGPANEQFF
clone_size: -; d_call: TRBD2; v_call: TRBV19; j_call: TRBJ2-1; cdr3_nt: TGTGCCAGTATGGGCGGACTAGCGGCTTACAATGAGCAGTTCTTC; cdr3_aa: CASMGGLAAYNEQFF
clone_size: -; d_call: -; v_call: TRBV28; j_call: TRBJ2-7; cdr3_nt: TGTGCCAGCAGTTTCGCCCGGGAGAGGGGCTCCTACGAGCAGTACTTC; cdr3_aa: CASSFARERGSYEQYF
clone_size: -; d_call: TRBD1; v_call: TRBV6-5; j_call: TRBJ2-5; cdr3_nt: TGTGCCAGCAGTCTATGGACAGGGCAAGAGACCCAGTACTTC; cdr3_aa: CASSLWTGQETQYF
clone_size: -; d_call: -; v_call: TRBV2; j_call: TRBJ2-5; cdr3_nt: TGTGCCAGCCTTGGACAGATTCAAGAGACCCAGTACTTC; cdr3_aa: CASLGQIQETQYF
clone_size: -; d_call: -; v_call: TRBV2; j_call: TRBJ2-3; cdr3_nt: TGTGCCAGCAGTGAGGGCGGGGACTTCTTTACAGATACGCAGTATTTT; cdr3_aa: CASSEGGDFFTDTQYF
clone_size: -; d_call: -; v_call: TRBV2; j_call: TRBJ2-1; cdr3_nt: TGTGCCAGCATTCCTTTACTCAATGAGCAGTTCTTC; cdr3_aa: CASIPLLNEQFF
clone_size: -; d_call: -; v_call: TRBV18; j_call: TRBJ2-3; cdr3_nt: TGTGCCAGCTCCCCTAGTCACTACACAGATACGCAGTATTTT; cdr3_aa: CASSPSHYTDTQYF
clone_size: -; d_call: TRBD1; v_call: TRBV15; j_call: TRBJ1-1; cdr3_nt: TGTGCCACCAGCGGGAACAGGGGGATATTGGGATGGACTGAAGCTTTCTTT; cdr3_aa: CATSGNRGILGWTEAFF
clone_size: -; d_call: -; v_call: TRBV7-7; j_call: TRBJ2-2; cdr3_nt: TGTGCCAGCAGCAATACAGGTGCTCGAGCAGGTGGCGGGGAGCTGTTTTTT; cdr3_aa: CASSNTGARAGGGELFF
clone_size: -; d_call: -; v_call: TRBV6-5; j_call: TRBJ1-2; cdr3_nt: TGTGCCAGCGGGCCCCAAGGGGACTATGGCTACACCTTC; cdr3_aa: CASGPQGDYGYTF
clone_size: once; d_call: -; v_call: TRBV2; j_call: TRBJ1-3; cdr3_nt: TGTGCCAGCAGGAGGAGAAACACCATATATTTT; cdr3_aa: CASRRRNTIYF
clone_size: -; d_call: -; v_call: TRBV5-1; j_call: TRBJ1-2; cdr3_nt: TGCGCCAGCAGCTTAGAGGCTAACTATGGCTACACCTTC; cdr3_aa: CASSLEANYGYTF
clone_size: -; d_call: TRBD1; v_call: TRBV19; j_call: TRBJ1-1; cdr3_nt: TGTGCCAGTAGTGACCGGGACAGGTTGGGGATTGGCACTGAAGCTTTCTTT; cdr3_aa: CASSDRDRLGIGTEAFF
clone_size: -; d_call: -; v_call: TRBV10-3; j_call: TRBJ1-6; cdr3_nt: TGTGCCATCAGTGAGTCAACAGGGAAGAATTCACCCCTCCACTTT; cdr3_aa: CAISESTGKNSPLHF
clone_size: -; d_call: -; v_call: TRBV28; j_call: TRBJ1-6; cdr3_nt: TGTGCCAGCAGGGGGCTTGGTAATTCACCCCTCCACTTT; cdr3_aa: CASRGLGNSPLHF
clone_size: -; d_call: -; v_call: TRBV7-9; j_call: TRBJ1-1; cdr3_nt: TGTTCCAGCCACTCCCGCCGGGGGGCACACATGAACACTGAAGCTTTCTTT; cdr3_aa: CSSHSRRGAHMNTEAFF
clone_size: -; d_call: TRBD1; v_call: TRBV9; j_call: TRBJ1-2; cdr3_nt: TGTGCCAGCAGCAGGGGACAGGGGCACTATGGCTACACCTTC; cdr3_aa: CASSRGQGHYGYTF
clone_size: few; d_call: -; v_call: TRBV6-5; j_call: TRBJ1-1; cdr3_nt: TGTGCCAGCAGTCCACAGGGTCGGACTGAAGCTTTCTTT; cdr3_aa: CASSPQGRTEAFF
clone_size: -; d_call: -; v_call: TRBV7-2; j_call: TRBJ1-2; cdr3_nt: TGTGCCAGCAGCCCCGTCTCGGGGAGTGAGGGTGGCTACACCTTC; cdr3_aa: CASSPVSGSEGGYTF